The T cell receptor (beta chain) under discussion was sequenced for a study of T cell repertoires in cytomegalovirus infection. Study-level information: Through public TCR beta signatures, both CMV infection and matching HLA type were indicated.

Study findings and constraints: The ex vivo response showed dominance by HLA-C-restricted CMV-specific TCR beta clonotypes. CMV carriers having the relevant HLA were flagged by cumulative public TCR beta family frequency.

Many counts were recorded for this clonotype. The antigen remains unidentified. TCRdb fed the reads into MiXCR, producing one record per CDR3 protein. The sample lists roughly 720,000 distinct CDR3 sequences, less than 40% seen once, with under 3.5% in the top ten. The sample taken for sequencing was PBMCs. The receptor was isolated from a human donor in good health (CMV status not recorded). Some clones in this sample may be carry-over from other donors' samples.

In DNA form, the CDR3 reads TGTGCCAGCAGTCAACGAGGAACCTACGAGCAGTACTTC. It specifies CASSQRGTYEQYF. The chain has TRBV7-2 and TRBJ2-7, with D uncertain. V lost 6 bases to trimming and J lost 2 bases, with 11 bases between them. Germline lookup yields CDR1 SGHTA and CDR2 FQGNSA. This CDR3 is 13 amino acids long.